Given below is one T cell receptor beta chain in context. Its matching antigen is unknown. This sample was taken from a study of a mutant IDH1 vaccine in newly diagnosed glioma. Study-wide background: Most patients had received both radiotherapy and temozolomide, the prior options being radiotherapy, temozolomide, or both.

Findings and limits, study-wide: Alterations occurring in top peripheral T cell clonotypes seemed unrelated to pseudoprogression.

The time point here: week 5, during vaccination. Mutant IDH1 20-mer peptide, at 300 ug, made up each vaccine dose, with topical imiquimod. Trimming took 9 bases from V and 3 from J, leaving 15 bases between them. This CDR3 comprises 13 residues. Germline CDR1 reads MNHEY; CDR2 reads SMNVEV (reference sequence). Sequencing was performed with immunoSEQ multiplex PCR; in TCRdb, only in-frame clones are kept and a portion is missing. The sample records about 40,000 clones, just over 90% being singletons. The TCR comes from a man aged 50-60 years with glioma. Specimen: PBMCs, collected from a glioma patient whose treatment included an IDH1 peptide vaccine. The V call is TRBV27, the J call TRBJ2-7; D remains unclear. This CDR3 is CASSDLGSYEQYF. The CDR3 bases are TGTGCCAGTTCCGACCTAGGTAGCTACGAGCAGTACTTC.